A single TCR beta chain is shown here with its context. TCRdb re-called the 5' RACE reads with MiXCR, one entry per CDR3 protein. The sample lists approximately 300,000 distinct CDR3 sequences, less than 25% occurring once. This sample is drawn from a study of CD8 T cells in ankylosing spondylitis. The CDR3 has 12 residues. Trimming removed 3 bases at V and 7 bases at J, with 8 bases between. Germline CDR1 reads SGHAT; CDR2 reads FQDESV (reference sequence). This sequence originates from a female donor with ankylosing spondylitis or in good health (not recorded which). Input material: blood, either unsorted or a sorted T cell fraction (not recorded which). The J gene is TRBJ2-3, the V gene TRBV11-1, with a possible D match to TRBD1 (5 bases). The CDR3 sequence is CASSFRAHTQYF. The CDR3 nucleotides are TGTGCCAGCAGCTTCAGGGCCCATACGCAGTATTTT.